This TCR beta chain was obtained from a study of shared clonotypes between healthy human individuals. Germline CDR1 GTSNPN, CDR2 SVGIG (reference sequence). CDR3 length: 15 residues. V was trimmed by 3 bases and J by 0 bases, leaving 15 bases between them. TCRdb's table, derived via immunoSEQ multiplex PCR, lists solely in-frame clones and lacks some. The sample shows roughly 2 million clones, almost 96% of them seen only once. Material: naive CD4+ T cells sorted from blood. Subset in this sample: CD45RA+ positively selected. This clonotype was sampled from a man in his late teens or twenties in good health. The rearrangement links TRBV30 to TRBJ2-7, with D uncertain. The CDR3: CAWSARLQSSYEQYF. The CDR3 DNA follows: TGTGCCTGGAGCGCTAGGCTCCAGAGCTCCTACGAGCAGTACTTC.